This TCR beta chain stems from a study of regulatory T cells in long-lasting Graves disease. This clonotype was observed at least ten times. Indicated time point: newly diagnosed GD, antithyroid drugs for less than 3 months. PBMCs were the source of the RNA used for TCR sequencing. TCR beta libraries were built with iRepertoire HTBI primers and Arm-PCR of CDR3 regions. TCRdb recomputed calls from the multiplex PCR reads with MiXCR, one row per CDR3 protein. Here the sample spans 540,000 or so distinct CDR3 sequences, about 13% being singletons. These records were also assigned to another study, of T cells in Graves' hyperthyroidism and ophthalmopathy.

This clonotype was obtained from a young man with Graves disease. The source was peripheral blood mononuclear cells (PBMCs), collected at new diagnosis, from a patient treated with antithyroid drugs.

As DNA, the CDR3 is TGCAGCGCCGGACGAGGGACCTCGGATACGCAGTATTTT. This gives the protein CSAGRGTSDTQYF. V usage is TRBV29-1 and J usage is TRBJ2-3; D is perhaps TRBD1 or TRBD2 (5 bases each). Germline V gene data show CDR1 as SQVTM and CDR2 as ANQGSEA. Trimming shortened V by 7 bases and J by 6 bases, and 17 bases separated the two germline ends. The CDR3 length is 13 residues.